The clone carrying this TCR beta chain has more than one count but fewer than ten. Its antigen is not known. Amplified TCR beta CDR3 regions came from RNA transcripts. During a first-round RT-PCR of the TCR CDR3, the HTBI primer set was used. TCRdb re-called the multiplex PCR reads with MiXCR, one entry per CDR3 protein. The data show about 180,000 distinct CDR3 sequences, more than 15% seen once. 10 ml fresh peripheral blood yielded the PBMCs. Trimming shortened V by 0 bases and J by 4 bases, and 12 bases separated the two germline ends. Per the germline V gene, CDR1 is MGHRA and CDR2 is YSYEKL. The CDR3 spans 15 residues. The data were obtained in a study of T cells in Graves' hyperthyroidism and ophthalmopathy. Study-wide results and limits: Ophthalmopathy could be told apart from stable hyperthyroidism with a 13 V-J model. Among clonotypes expanded in thyroid above 0.001, most were also found in blood.

Sequenced input: blood. The chain carries TRBV4-1 and TRBJ1-1, with D maybe TRBD1 (5 bases). This sequence was found in a woman between 45 and 60 years old with Graves' hyperthyroidism. The CDR3 DNA reads TGCGCCAGCAGCCAAGATATGGGGGTAAGCACTGAAGCTTTCTTT. This encodes CASSQDMGVSTEAFF.